These 5 T cell receptor beta chains came from one sample sequenced in a study of blood T cells in healthy people across ages. With a J-beta primer mix and a sample-barcoded 5' primer, a second PCR ran roughly 6 to 11 cycles. MiXCR, run by TCRdb on the 5' RACE reads, gives a single entry per CDR3 protein. This table holds around 1,000,000 distinct CDR3 sequences, approximately 25% found once. The data also belong to a second study, concerning T cells of mothers and their children.

Material for sequencing was blood. The receptor source for this set is a girl aged 2 to 10 in good health.

This chain connects TRBV10-3 to TRBJ2-7, with TRBD2 matching over 7 bases. CDR1 is ENHRY, CDR2 SYGVKD, per germline. V shed 2 bases and J 3 bases; nucleotides not matched to a gene: 10. The CDR3 contains 16 residues. The CDR3 region is CAISEGPRVAGYEQYF. The CDR3 bases are TGTGCCATCAGTGAGGGGCCTAGAGTAGCGGGCTACGAGCAGTACTTC.

This clonotype was seen a handful of times. The rearrangement links TRBV6-6 to TRBJ2-5; D may match TRBD1 or TRBD2 (5 bases each). This CDR3 region has 14 residues. Germline loops: CDR1 MNHNY, CDR2 SVGAGI (reference sequence). V was cut by 2 bases and J by 1 base, with 8 bases left in between. The CDR3 here is CASSYRGSQETQYF. The CDR3 region has the DNA TGTGCCAGCAGTTACCGGGGCAGCCAAGAGACCCAGTACTTC.

This clonotype was found a few times. The rearrangement joins TRBV28 to TRBJ2-4; weak D call: TRBD1 (6 bases). The CDR3 sequence is 14 residues long. V lost 8 bases to trimming and J lost 8 bases, with 19 bases between them. Germline CDR1 reads MDHEN; CDR2 reads SYDVKM. CDR3 amino acids: CASPGMGALDIQYF. CDR3 coding DNA: TGTGCCAGCCCCGGTATGGGGGCGCTGGACATTCAGTACTTC.

This clonotype has just a few counts. The final CDR3 position lacks the conserved phenylalanine or tryptophan, pointing to a likely read error. CDR3 amino acids: CAGGRDQNTGELFL. The CDR3 bases are TGCGCCGGAGGACGGGACCAAAACACCGGGGAGCTGTTTCTT. This chain connects TRBV5-1 to TRBJ2-2; D assignment may be TRBD1 or TRBD2 (5 bases each). The CDR3 contains 14 residues. The V end was cut by 10 bases, the J end by 2 bases, with 15 bases between. Germline CDR1 SGHRS, CDR2 YFSETQ.

The chain uses TRBV6-5 and TRBJ2-5; 9 bases map to TRBD1. The DNA end is more similar to TRBJ2-7, so the J call may be wrong. The CDR3 consists of 13 residues. Germline CDR1 is MNHEY and CDR2 is SVGAGI. CDR3 nucleotides: TGTGCCAGCAGTTGGGACAGGGAGTACGAGCAGTACTTC. This codes for CASSWDREYEQYF.